Listed below are T cell receptor beta chains from one sample, sequenced in a study of blood T cell repertoires in COVID-19. The protocol was immunoSEQ multiplex PCR, while the TCRdb copy is restricted to in-frame clones and leaves out a portion. This sample has roughly 74,000 clones, with about 88% found just once. The sequencing sample was made of peripheral blood. The receptors come from a man between 65 and 85 years old with active or convalescent COVID-19. Each CDR3 is given with its conserved first and last residue. The order of the fields is D gene, V gene, J gene, clone size, CDR3 protein, CDR3 DNA. A D gene is named only where the DNA matches it firmly. Part of the rows lack a size; the others show once, few, many or a class for expanded clones.

>NA|TRBV19|TRBJ1-6|NA
CASRGVSYNSPLHF
TGTGCCAGTAGAGGGGTTTCCTATAATTCACCCCTCCACTTT
>TRBD1|TRBV5-6|TRBJ1-5|NA
CASSLGTGTGWHQPQHF
TGTGCCAGCAGCTTGGGGACCGGGACAGGGTGGCATCAGCCCCAGCATTTT
>TRBD1|TRBV19|TRBJ1-6|NA
CASRPGQVNSPLHF
TGTGCCAGTAGGCCGGGACAGGTTAATTCACCCCTCCACTTT
>NA|TRBV20-1|TRBJ2-1|NA
CSASGRNNEQFF
TGCAGTGCTAGTGGGCGGAACAATGAGCAGTTCTTC
>NA|TRBV11-2|TRBJ1-4|once
CASSMDTLGEKLFF
TGTGCCAGCAGCATGGACACTTTGGGAGAAAAACTGTTTTTT
>NA|TRBV12-3/TRBV12-4|TRBJ1-6|NA
CASSLQENSPLHF
TGTGCCAGCAGTTTACAGGAAAATTCACCCCTCCACTTT
>NA|TRBV5-4|TRBJ2-1|NA
CASSLVGLLNEQFF
TGTGCCAGCAGCTTGGTCGGACTACTCAATGAGCAGTTCTTC
>TRBD1|TRBV7-9|TRBJ1-2|NA
CASSSRQGNYGYTF
TGTGCCAGCAGCTCCCGACAGGGGAACTATGGCTACACCTTC
>TRBD1|TRBV5-5|TRBJ1-2|few
CASSPTGEGGYTF
TGTGCCAGCAGCCCCACAGGGGAAGGGGGCTACACCTTC
>TRBD1|TRBV24-1|TRBJ2-2|NA
CATSVNSGGVKTGELFF
TGTGCCACCAGTGTCAATTCAGGGGGCGTAAAAACCGGGGAGCTGTTTTTT
>TRBD1|TRBV5-4|TRBJ2-7|NA
CASSPPGQAYEQYF
TGTGCCAGCAGCCCCCCGGGACAGGCCTACGAGCAGTACTTC
>NA|TRBV7-8|TRBJ2-3|NA
CASSLAGGKDTQYF
TGTGCCAGCAGCTTAGCCGGGGGAAAAGATACGCAGTATTTT